A single sample is the source of the 18 T cell receptor beta chains below, sequenced in a study of blood T cell repertoires in COVID-19 (dated by TCRdb to the early 2020s). To prepare the library, the immunoSEQ multiplex PCR assay was applied. The immuneACCESS repertoire file appears here via TCRdb, limited to in-frame rearrangements. These files lack a portion of the clones; in checked studies, under half of the deficit traces to unresolved V genes, and the cause of the others is not known. Within this sample are 300,000 to 450,000 clones, with approximately 81% of them counted one time only. The top ten hold roughly 3.7% of the sample. The sequencing input was peripheral blood. These receptor sequences come from a woman aged 18-29 years with acute or convalescent COVID-19.

The chain joins TRBV27 to TRBJ1-6; D remains ambiguous. V lost 2 bases and J 5 bases, leaving 10 bases between the germline ends. The CDR3 is 15 residues long. Germline CDR1 MNHEY, CDR2 SMNVEV (reference sequence). This chain's CDR3 is CASSLGRIDNSPLHF. In DNA, the CDR3 is TGTGCCAGCAGTTTAGGCCGTATCGATAATTCACCCCTCCACTTT.

This chain connects TRBV7-9 to TRBJ1-1; D is unresolved. In germline, CDR1 is SEHNR, CDR2 FQNEAQ (reference sequence). This CDR3 spans 14 amino acids. Between the trimmed V and J ends, which lost 2 bases and 3 bases, there was a span of 10 bases. The CDR3 region is CASSLQIIYTEAFF. The CDR3 coding sequence is TGTGCCAGCAGCTTACAGATAATCTACACTGAAGCTTTCTTT.

This sequence joins TRBV7-3 and TRBJ2-3; maybe TRBD1 (6 bases). Germline CDR1 is SGHTA and CDR2 is FQGTGA. V was pared by 4 bases and J by 0 bases, with 11 bases between. This CDR3 is 15 amino acids long. The CDR3 loop reads CASSSGTTSTDTQYF. The CDR3 region has the DNA TGTGCCAGCAGCTCCGGGACAACTAGCACAGATACGCAGTATTTT.

This clone was picked up a small number of times. This chain joins TRBV9 and TRBJ1-3, with no clear D. In germline, CDR1 is SGDLS, CDR2 YYNGEE. V was trimmed by 3 bases and J by 0 bases, leaving 10 bases between them. The CDR3 consists of 15 residues. This CDR3 is CASSARVASGNTIYF. In DNA, the CDR3 is TGTGCCAGCAGCGCTCGGGTCGCCTCTGGAAACACCATATATTTT. Based on the CDR3 plus reference TRBV9 and TRBJ1-3, the full variable domain is DSGVTQTPKHLITATGQRVTLRCSPRSGDLSVYWYQQSLDQGLQFLIQYYNGEERAKGNILERFSAQQFPDLHSELNLSSLELGDSALYFCASSARVASGNTIYFGEGSWLTVV.

On this clone itself: Other DNA sequences within the sample encode an identical CDR3. The chain is built from TRBV30 and TRBJ2-5; D may be TRBD1 (5 bases). This CDR3 contains 14 residues. Trimming took 0 bases from V and 5 from J, leaving 13 bases between them. From germline, CDR1 is GTSNPN and CDR2 SVGIG (reference sequence). The CDR3 nucleotides read TGTGCCTGGAGTGTACAGGAACCATGGGAGACCCAGTACTTC. It encodes CAWSVQEPWETQYF.

The chain links TRBV5-1 to TRBJ1-3, with D hard to call. The CDR3 is 16 residues long. V lost 3 bases, J lost 2 bases, and 15 bases lay in between. Germline CDR1 reads SGHRS; CDR2 reads YFSETQ. Written as DNA, the CDR3 is TGCGCCAGCAGCTCAGTACCAGGCCGGACTGGAAACACCATATATTTT. It yields the protein CASSSVPGRTGNTIYF. The full variable domain, rest sourced from reference TRBV5-1 and TRBJ1-3, is KAGVTQTPRYLIKTRGQQVTLSCSPISGHRSVSWYQQTPGQGLQFLFEYFSETQRNKGNFPGRFSGRQFSNSRSEMNVSTLELGDSALYLCASSSVPGRTGNTIYFGEGSWLTVV.

This clone was seen only once. The chain carries TRBV5-1 and TRBJ2-1; no reliable D call. The CDR3 is 13 amino acids. Germline-derived CDR1 and CDR2 are SGHRS and YFSETQ. V was pared by 7 bases and J by 1 base, with 9 bases between. The CDR3 bases are TGCGCCAGCTGCCTAGGATCCTACAATGAGCAGTTCTTC. Protein product: CASCLGSYNEQFF.

This clone has only a few counts. The chain recombines TRBV3-1 (or the pseudogene TRBV3-2) with TRBJ1-5, with 7 bases matching TRBD1. Germline V gene lookup returns CDR1 LGHDT and CDR2 YNNKEL (reference sequence). This CDR3 has 20 amino acids. Germline trimming cut 4 bases from V and 1 base from J; bases unmatched to any gene: 19. The CDR3 is CASSRVHRQGVLGSNQPQHF. The CDR3 DNA reads as TGTGCCAGCAGCCGGGTCCACAGACAGGGTGTGTTAGGGAGCAATCAGCCCCAGCATTTT.

The V call is TRBV7-3, the J call TRBJ2-6; D possibly corresponds to TRBD1 (5 bases). V was clipped by 4 bases and J by 0 bases, with 10 bases between them. Germline CDR1 SGHTA, CDR2 FQGTGA. The CDR3 runs 16 residues. The CDR3 here is CASSSTAFSGANVLTF. CDR3 sequence (DNA): TGTGCCAGCAGCTCGACAGCGTTCTCTGGGGCCAACGTCCTGACTTTC.

The J gene is TRBJ1-5, the V gene TRBV4-2, with 8 positions matching TRBD1. Losses at the gene ends were 4 bases for V and 5 bases for J; bases not matched to a gene: 7. In germline, CDR1 is LGHNA, CDR2 YNFKEQ. This CDR3 has 15 residues. In nucleotides, the CDR3 is TGTGCCAGCAGCCGAAACCAGGGGGCATATCAGCCCCAGCATTTT. Protein: CASSRNQGAYQPQHF.

The chain joins TRBV4-1 to TRBJ1-1, with TRBD1 identical over 7 bases. The CDR3 loop spans 15 amino acids. Germline V gene lookup returns CDR1 MGHRA and CDR2 YSYEKL. The V and J ends lost 3 bases and 4 bases, in that order; junction bases with no gene match: 8. The CDR3 protein is CASSHTTGPVTEAFF. The CDR3 bases are TGCGCCAGCAGCCACACGACAGGGCCTGTCACTGAAGCTTTCTTT.

This clone was found once. This chain connects TRBV7-9 to TRBJ2-3; D might be TRBD2 (5 bases). The CDR3 runs to 17 residues. The V end lost 0 bases, the J end lost 0 bases, and 13 bases lay between the germline ends. Germline V CDR1 and CDR2: SEHNR, FQNEAQ (reference sequence). The CDR3 region is CASSLALTGSSTDTQYF. For the CDR3, the DNA is TGTGCCAGCAGCTTAGCGCTAACGGGGTCTAGCACAGATACGCAGTATTTT.

The gene calls are TRBV23-1 and TRBJ1-2, with TRBD1 matching 8 bases. TRBV23-1 is an ORF, with its function uncertain. The CDR3 sequence is 17 residues long. V lost 4 bases to trimming and J lost 4 bases; unmatched junction nucleotides: 14. Written as DNA, the CDR3 is TGCGCCAGCAGTCCCCCCCCGCAGGGGGCGCGTAGCTATGGCTACACCTTC. Amino acid sequence: CASSPPPQGARSYGYTF.

V and J are TRBV27 and TRBJ2-7; maybe TRBD2 (5 bases). The CDR3 totals 15 residues. V was shortened by 0 bases and J by 4 bases, with 13 bases between the two germline ends. Germline V gene sequence: CDR1 MNHEY, CDR2 SMNVEV (reference sequence). Here the CDR3 reads CASSLSGSVPYEQYF. DNA for the CDR3: TGTGCCAGCAGTTTATCAGGGAGCGTACCATACGAGCAGTACTTC.

This clone was observed at least ten times. The gene calls are TRBV11-3 and TRBJ2-7; possible D gene TRBD1, 5 bases. V lost 5 bases and J lost 3, with 8 bases in between. The CDR3 is 12 amino acids. Germline assignment: CDR1 SGHNT and CDR2 YENEEA. The chain's CDR3 is CASSRTGYEQYF. CDR3 coding DNA: TGTGCCAGCAGCCGCACAGGCTACGAGCAGTACTTC.

The chain carries TRBV7-9 and TRBJ2-5, with 8 nucleotides matching TRBD1. Germline values: CDR1 SEHNR, CDR2 FQNEAQ (reference sequence). The CDR3 runs to 15 residues. The J segment lost 2 bases and the V segment lost 7 bases, leaving 9 bases of the junction unmatched. In DNA form, the CDR3 reads TGTGCCAGCAACGACAGGGGATTAGGGCAAGAGACCCAGTACTTC. It codes for CASNDRGLGQETQYF.

This clone was seen once. This chain uses TRBV11-2 with TRBJ2-1; the D gene is possibly TRBD1 (7 bases). V was pared by 5 bases and J by 7 bases, with 12 bases between. The CDR3 is 13 amino acids. Germline V gives CDR1 SGHAT, CDR2 FQNNGV. The CDR3 sequence: CASSLAGGNEQFF. The CDR3 DNA reads TGTGCCAGCAGCCTAGCAGGGGGGAATGAGCAGTTCTTC.

CDR3 coding DNA: TGCGCCAGCAGCTTAGGGACAGGGCTTGGCTACACCTTC. It translates to CASSLGTGLGYTF. The chain employs TRBV5-1 and TRBJ1-2; 9 positions match TRBD1. V gave up 2 bases and J gave up 7 bases; unmatched junction bases: 3. This CDR3 has 13 amino acids. Germline assignment: CDR1 SGHRS and CDR2 YFSETQ.